Presented here are 8 T cell receptor beta chains from one specimen sequenced in a study of CD8 T cells in Susac syndrome (dated by TCRdb to about 2019). Receptor libraries were prepared by the immunoSEQ multiplex PCR assay. RNA was extracted using the RNeasy kit, and roughly 0.45 to 1 microgram was reverse transcribed with random hexamers. TCRdb cleaned the public reads at Q25 with fastp, built clones with MiXCR and kept in-frame beta chains. Here each entry gathers all rows of one CDR3 protein and keeps the most common genes and DNA. This sample lists under 200,000 distinct CDR3 sequences; about 96% were detected once. Approximately 0.12% of the sample lies in the top ten. The sample taken for sequencing was CD4+ T cells from PBMCs. These receptors originate from a human donor with Susac syndrome.

The gene calls are TRBV5-1 and TRBJ2-4; D tentatively fits TRBD1 or TRBD2 (5 bases each). CDR3 length equals 16 residues. The V end lost 1 base, the J end lost 0 bases, and 11 bases lay between the germline ends. The germline V gene has CDR1 SGHRS and CDR2 YFSETQ. The CDR3 here is CASSLTGTLAKNIQYF. The DNA for the CDR3 is TGCGCCAGCAGCTTGACTGGGACCCTAGCCAAAAACATTCAGTACTTC.

This rearrangement joins TRBV29-1 to TRBJ2-4; D might be TRBD1 (6 bases). The CDR3 is 13 residues long. Trimming cost V 1 base and J 4 bases, with 8 bases left between them. The germline V gene has CDR1 SQVTM and CDR2 ANQGSEA. CDR3 coding DNA: TGCAGCGTTGAAGGGACAGTAAAAAACATTCAGTACTTC. Its translation: CSVEGTVKNIQYF. The complete variable domain, with remaining parts taken from reference TRBV29-1 and TRBJ2-4, reads SAVISQKPSRDICQRGTSLTIQCQVDSQVTMMFWYRQQPGQSLTLIATANQGSEATYESGFVIDKFPISRPNLTFSTLTVSNMSPEDSSIYLCSVEGTVKNIQYFGAGTRLSVL.

The rearrangement uses TRBV7-9 and TRBJ2-5, with D possibly TRBD1 on 7 matching bases. The CDR3 has 14 residues. V dropped 2 bases and J dropped 5 bases, with 12 bases sitting between them. Germline CDR1 is SEHNR and CDR2 is FQNEAQ (reference sequence). The CDR3 spells CASSLRTGGETQYF. The CDR3 nucleotides read TGTGCCAGCAGCTTAAGGACAGGAGGGGAGACCCAGTACTTC. Combining the CDR3 with reference TRBV7-9 and TRBJ2-5 gives the whole variable domain DTGVSQNPRHKITKRGQNVTFRCDPISEHNRLYWYRQTLGQGPEFLTYFQNEAQLEKSRLLSDRFSAERPKGSFSTLEIQRTEQGDSAMYLCASSLRTGGETQYFGPGTRLLVL.

The V call is TRBV20-1, the J call TRBJ2-7; D remains ambiguous. This CDR3 has 14 residues. Germline V lookup: CDR1 DFQATT, CDR2 SNEGSKA (reference sequence). With 1 base removed from V and 0 bases from J, the gap between germline ends came to 10 bases. CDR3 sequence: CSARVILSSYEQYF. The CDR3 DNA reads TGCAGTGCTAGAGTAATACTGAGCTCCTACGAGCAGTACTTC.

The rearrangement uses TRBV18 and TRBJ2-7; D gene ambiguous. Germline V gives CDR1 KGHSH, CDR2 LQKENI. The V and J ends lost 2 bases and 3 bases respectively, with 8 bases between them. The CDR3 is 13 amino acids. Written as DNA, the CDR3 is TGTGCCAGCTCACCAGTGGGCCTCTACGAGCAGTACTTC. Translation gives CASSPVGLYEQYF.

This chain connects TRBV7-9 to TRBJ2-1; maybe TRBD2 (5 bases). V was clipped by 2 bases and J by 2 bases, with 7 bases between them. Germline V CDR1 and CDR2: SEHNR, FQNEAQ (reference sequence). CDR3 length: 14 amino acids. The CDR3 protein is CASSLLAAYNEQFF. The DNA for the CDR3 is TGTGCCAGCAGCTTACTAGCCGCCTACAATGAGCAGTTCTTC.

The V and J genes are TRBV9 and TRBJ2-2; D call uncertain. V lost 3 bases and J lost 4, with 13 bases in between. The CDR3 runs to 15 residues. From germline, CDR1 is SGDLS and CDR2 YYNGEE. CDR3 amino acids: CASSAVRSTTGELFF. The DNA of the CDR3 is TGTGCCAGCAGCGCAGTAAGGTCGACCACCGGGGAGCTGTTTTTT.

The V and J genes are TRBV4-1 and TRBJ2-5; 9 positions match TRBD1. Germline V CDR1 and CDR2: MGHRA, YSYEKL. CDR3 length: 17 amino acids. Trimming removed 4 bases from V and 2 bases from J; junction bases left unmatched: 11. CDR3 nucleotide sequence: TGCGCCAGCAGCCTACATTCTCCGGGACAGGGACAAGAGACCCAGTACTTC. Its translation is CASSLHSPGQGQETQYF.